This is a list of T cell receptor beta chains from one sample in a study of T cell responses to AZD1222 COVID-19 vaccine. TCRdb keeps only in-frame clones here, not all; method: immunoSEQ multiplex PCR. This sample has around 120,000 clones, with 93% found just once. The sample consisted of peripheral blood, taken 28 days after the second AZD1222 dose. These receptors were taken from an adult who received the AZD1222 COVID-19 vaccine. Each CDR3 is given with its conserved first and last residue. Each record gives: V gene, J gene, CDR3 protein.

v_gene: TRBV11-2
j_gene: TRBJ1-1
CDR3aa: CASSLATSTEAFF

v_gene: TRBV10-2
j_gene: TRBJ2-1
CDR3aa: CASSEFLGQGDRNEQFF

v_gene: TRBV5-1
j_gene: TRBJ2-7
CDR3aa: CASSLGPSGSGLDEQYF

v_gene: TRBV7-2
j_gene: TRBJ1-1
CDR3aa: CASSLGAVNTEAFF

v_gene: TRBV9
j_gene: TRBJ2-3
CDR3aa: CASSAGGVWRVTDTQYF

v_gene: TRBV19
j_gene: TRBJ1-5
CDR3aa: CASSISAGENQPQHF

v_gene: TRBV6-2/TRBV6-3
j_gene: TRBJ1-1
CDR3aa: CASSPDLGNTEAFF

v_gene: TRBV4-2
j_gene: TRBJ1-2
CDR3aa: CASSQDQGSGYTF

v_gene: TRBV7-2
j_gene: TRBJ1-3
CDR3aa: CASSLVGGAGNTIYF

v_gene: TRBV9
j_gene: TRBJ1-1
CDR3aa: CASSVGGTPNTEAFF

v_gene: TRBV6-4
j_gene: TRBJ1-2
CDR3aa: CASSDGRGVDGYTF

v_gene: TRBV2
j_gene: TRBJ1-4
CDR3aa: CASSVLFLRRQTEKLFF

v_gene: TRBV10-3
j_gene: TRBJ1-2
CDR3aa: CATTGELYGYTF

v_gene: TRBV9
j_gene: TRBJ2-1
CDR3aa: CASSVGLAEYNEQFF

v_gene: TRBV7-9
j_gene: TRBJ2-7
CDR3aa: CASSSRRDRGNEQYF

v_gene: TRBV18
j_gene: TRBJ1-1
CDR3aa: CASSRQGAEAFF

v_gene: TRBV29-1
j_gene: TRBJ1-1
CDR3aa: CSVGAGSTEAFF

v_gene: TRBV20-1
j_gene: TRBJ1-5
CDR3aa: CSASFRGDQPQHF

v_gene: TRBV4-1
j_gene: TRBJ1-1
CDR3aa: CASSQVNGNTEAFF

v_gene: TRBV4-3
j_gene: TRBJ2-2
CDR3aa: CASSQETGELFF

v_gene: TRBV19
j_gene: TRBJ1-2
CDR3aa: CASSLRTGRDGYTF

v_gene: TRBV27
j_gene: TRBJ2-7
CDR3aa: CASSSSPGGAVPREQYF

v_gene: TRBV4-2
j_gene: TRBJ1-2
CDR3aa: CASSQGADGYTF

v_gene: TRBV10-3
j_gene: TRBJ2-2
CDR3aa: CAISPTSGGKGELFF

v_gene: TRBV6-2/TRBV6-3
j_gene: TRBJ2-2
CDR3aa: CASSYRAGRSGELFF

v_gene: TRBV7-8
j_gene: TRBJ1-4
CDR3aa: CASSPRVGEKLFF

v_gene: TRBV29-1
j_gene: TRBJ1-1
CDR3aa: CSVEERPPNGAFF

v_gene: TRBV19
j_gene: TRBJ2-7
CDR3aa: CASSIGPPSTSYEQYF

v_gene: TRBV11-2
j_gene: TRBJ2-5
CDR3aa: CASSGRASGADQETQYF

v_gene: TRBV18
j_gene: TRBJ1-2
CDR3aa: CASSPEDSYGYTF

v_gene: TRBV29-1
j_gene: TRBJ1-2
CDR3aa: CSVERGTHYGYTF

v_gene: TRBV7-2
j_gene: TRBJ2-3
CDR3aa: CASSSDSGADTQYF

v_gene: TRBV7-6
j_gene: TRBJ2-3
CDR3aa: CASSLLASGTDTQYF

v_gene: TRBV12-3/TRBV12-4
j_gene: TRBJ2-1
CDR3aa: CASTPLGGDEQFF

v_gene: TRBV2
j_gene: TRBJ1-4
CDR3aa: CASNLGQGLEKLFF

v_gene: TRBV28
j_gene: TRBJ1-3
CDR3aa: CASSFQVGNTIYF

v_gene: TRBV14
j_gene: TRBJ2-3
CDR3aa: CASSQGQSTRAQYF

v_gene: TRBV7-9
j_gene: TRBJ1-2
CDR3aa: CASSPPGQVNYGYTF

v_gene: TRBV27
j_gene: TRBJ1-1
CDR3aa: CASSNGPQAFF

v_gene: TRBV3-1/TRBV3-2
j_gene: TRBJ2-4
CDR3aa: CASSQGGNIQYF

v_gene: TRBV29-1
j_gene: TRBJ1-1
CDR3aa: CSGQGVTEAFF

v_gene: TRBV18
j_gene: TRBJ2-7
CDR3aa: CASSLQDSYEQYF